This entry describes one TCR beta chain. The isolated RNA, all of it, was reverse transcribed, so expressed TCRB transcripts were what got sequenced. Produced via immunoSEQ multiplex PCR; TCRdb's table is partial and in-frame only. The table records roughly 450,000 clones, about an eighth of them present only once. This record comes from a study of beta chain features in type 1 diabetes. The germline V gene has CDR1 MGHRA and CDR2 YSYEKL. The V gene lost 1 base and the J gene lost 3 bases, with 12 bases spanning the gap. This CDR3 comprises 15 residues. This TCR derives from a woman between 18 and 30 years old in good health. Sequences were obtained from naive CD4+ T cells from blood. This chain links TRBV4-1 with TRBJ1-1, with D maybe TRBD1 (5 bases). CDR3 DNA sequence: TGCGCCAGCAGCCAAGCGGGACGCGGCCACACTGAAGCTTTCTTT. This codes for CASSQAGRGHTEAFF.